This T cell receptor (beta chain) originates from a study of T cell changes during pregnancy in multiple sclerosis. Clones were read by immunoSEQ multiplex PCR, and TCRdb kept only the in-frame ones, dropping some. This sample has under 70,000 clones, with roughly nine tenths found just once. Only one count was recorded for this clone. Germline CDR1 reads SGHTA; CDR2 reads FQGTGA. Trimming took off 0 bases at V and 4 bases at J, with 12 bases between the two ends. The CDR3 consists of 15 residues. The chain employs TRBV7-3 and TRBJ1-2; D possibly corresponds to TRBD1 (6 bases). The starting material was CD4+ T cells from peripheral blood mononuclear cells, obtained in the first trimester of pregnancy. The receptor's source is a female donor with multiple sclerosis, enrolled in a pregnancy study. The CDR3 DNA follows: TGTGCCAGCAGCTTAACGGGAGACAGGCCCTATGGCTACACCTTC. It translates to CASSLTGDRPYGYTF.